These 26 T cell receptor beta chains came from one sample sequenced in a study of blood T cell repertoires in COVID-19. TCRdb keeps only in-frame clones here, not all; method: immunoSEQ multiplex PCR. The data show about 270,000 clones, approximately 89% seen once. The specimen was peripheral blood. All receptors come from a man aged 40-50 years with active or convalescent COVID-19.

This chain uses TRBV5-6 with TRBJ1-4; tentative D call: TRBD1 (5 bases). CDR1 is SGHDT, CDR2 YYEEEE, per germline. This CDR3 contains 15 residues. V was trimmed by 2 bases and J by 4 bases, leaving 12 bases between them. The CDR3 protein is CASSLVGRDNEKLFF. The CDR3 bases are TGTGCCAGCAGCTTAGTTGGCAGGGATAATGAAAAACTGTTTTTT.

The rearrangement joins TRBV7-9 to TRBJ2-7; TRBD2 aligns across 8 bases. The germline gives CDR1 SEHNR, CDR2 FQNEAQ (reference sequence). The ends lost 1 base at V and 1 base at J; junction bases unmatched: 3. The CDR3 has 15 amino acids. The CDR3 DNA reads as TGTGCCAGCAGCTTAGGGGCGGGGGGTTCCTACGAGCAGTACTTC. This encodes CASSLGAGGSYEQYF.

The gene calls are TRBV9 and TRBJ2-6, with a possible D match to TRBD2 (5 bases). The CDR3 length is 16 residues. V gave up 7 bases and J gave up 0 bases, with 14 bases separating them. The germline gives CDR1 SGDLS, CDR2 YYNGEE. Here the CDR3 DNA reads TGTGCCAGCTCTCGGGCAGGACTCTCTGGGGCCAACGTCCTGACTTTC. It translates to CASSRAGLSGANVLTF.

This rearrangement joins TRBV3-1 (or the pseudogene TRBV3-2) to TRBJ2-2; TRBD1 matches 7 bases. This CDR3 region has 15 residues. The germline CDR1 and CDR2 sequences are LGHDT and YNNKEL (reference sequence). With 6 bases clipped from V and 3 bases from J, the junction kept 7 bases outside the gene matches. The CDR3 sequence is CASRSDRADTGELFF. The CDR3 coding sequence is TGTGCCAGCAGATCCGACAGGGCCGACACCGGGGAGCTGTTTTTT.

This clone was counted a few times. The chain combines TRBV15 with TRBJ1-6, with a weak D call TRBD1 (6 bases). The CDR3 is 15 amino acids. Germline V gene data show CDR1 as LNHNV and CDR2 as YYDKDF (reference sequence). V lost 1 base and J lost 8, with 12 bases in between. The DNA for the CDR3 is TGTGCCACCAGCAGAGCGGCGGGGGGCGATTCACCCCTCCACTTT. The encoded protein is CATSRAAGGDSPLHF.

The chain uses TRBV5-1 and TRBJ2-7; 10 nucleotides agree with TRBD1. With V trimmed by 3 bases and J by 5 bases, 8 bases remained unmatched. The CDR3 covers 15 residues. Germline CDR1 reads SGHRS; CDR2 reads YFSETQ. CDR3 sequence reads: CASSSGQGLGDEQYF. In DNA form, the CDR3 reads TGCGCCAGCAGCTCGGGACAGGGGCTAGGTGACGAGCAGTACTTC. The variable domain in full, with the rest retrieved from reference TRBV5-1 and TRBJ2-7, is KAGVTQTPRYLIKTRGQQVTLSCSPISGHRSVSWYQQTPGQGLQFLFEYFSETQRNKGNFPGRFSGRQFSNSRSEMNVSTLELGDSALYLCASSSGQGLGDEQYFGPGTRLTVT.

This sequence joins TRBV5-4 and TRBJ2-5; D is possibly TRBD1 (5 bases). Trimming shortened V by 0 bases and J by 5 bases, and 11 bases separated the two germline ends. The germline V gene has CDR1 SGHNT and CDR2 YYREEE (reference sequence). The length of the CDR3 is 14 residues. The DNA for the CDR3 is TGTGCCAGCAGCTTGGAGGACAAGTGGGAGACCCAGTACTTC. Encoded protein: CASSLEDKWETQYF.

The V call is TRBV5-1, the J call TRBJ2-3, with D perhaps TRBD1 (6 bases). This CDR3 contains 15 residues. Germline loops: CDR1 SGHRS, CDR2 YFSETQ. Deletions cut 2 bases from V and 3 bases from J, with 13 bases between. This CDR3 reads CASSLGNRATDTQYF. The CDR3 DNA sequence: TGCGCCAGCAGCTTAGGGAACAGGGCGACAGATACGCAGTATTTT. Supplemented by reference TRBV5-1 and TRBJ2-3, the full variable domain reads KAGVTQTPRYLIKTRGQQVTLSCSPISGHRSVSWYQQTPGQGLQFLFEYFSETQRNKGNFPGRFSGRQFSNSRSEMNVSTLELGDSALYLCASSLGNRATDTQYFGPGTRLTVL.

This clone is a singleton in its sample. The chain carries TRBV5-6 and TRBJ2-1; D gene uncertain. The CDR3 covers 14 residues. CDR1 is SGHDT, CDR2 YYEEEE, per germline. Deletions cut 2 bases from V and 3 bases from J, with 9 bases between. The CDR3 is CASSFYEVYNEQFF. The CDR3, as DNA: TGTGCCAGCAGCTTTTATGAGGTCTACAATGAGCAGTTCTTC. The full variable domain, completed using reference TRBV5-6 and TRBJ2-1, is DAGVTQSPTHLIKTRGQQVTLRCSPKSGHDTVSWYQQALGQGPQFIFQYYEEEERQRGNFPDRFSGHQFPNYSSELNVNALLLGDSALYLCASSFYEVYNEQFFGPGTRLTVL.

V gene TRBV7-9 combines with J gene TRBJ2-2; D remains unclear. V was shortened by 1 base and J by 2 bases, with 8 bases between the two germline ends. The CDR3 covers 15 residues. Per the germline V gene, CDR1 is SEHNR and CDR2 is FQNEAQ (reference sequence). In DNA, the CDR3 is TGTGCCAGCAGCTTAGTTACACCAAACACCGGGGAGCTGTTTTTT. Translating it yields CASSLVTPNTGELFF.

The chain links TRBV5-1 to TRBJ2-2; 11 bases fit TRBD2. CDR1 is SGHRS, CDR2 YFSETQ, per germline. This CDR3 contains 14 residues. Trimming cost V 5 bases and J 5 bases; bases outside gene matches: 2. In DNA, the CDR3 is TGCGCCAGCAGGACTAGCGGGATGACCGGGGAGCTGTTTTTT. This translates into CASRTSGMTGELFF.

V is TRBV7-9 and J is TRBJ1-2; D is uncertain. Germline V gives CDR1 SEHNR, CDR2 FQNEAQ (reference sequence). The CDR3 consists of 14 residues. V dropped 0 bases and J dropped 6 bases, with 11 bases sitting between them. The CDR3 here is CASSLAASEDGYTF. CDR3 DNA: TGTGCCAGCAGCTTAGCGGCCAGCGAGGATGGCTACACCTTC.

The chain recombines TRBV9 with TRBJ2-1; TRBD2 is a possible D gene (6 bases). Germline CDR1 is SGDLS and CDR2 is YYNGEE. CDR3 length equals 14 residues. V shed 5 bases and J shed 7 bases, with 16 bases lying between them. CDR3 nucleotides: TGTGCCAGCAGGGAGGGACTCCTCAAGAATGAGCAGTTCTTC. Translated: CASREGLLKNEQFF.

The V call is TRBV15, the J call TRBJ2-2, with D maybe TRBD1 (6 bases). The V gene lost 8 bases and the J gene lost 3 bases, with 10 bases spanning the gap. From germline, CDR1 is LNHNV and CDR2 YYDKDF (reference sequence). This CDR3 is built from 13 residues. The chain's CDR3 is CATGGPYTGELFF. In nucleotides, the CDR3 is TGTGCCACCGGGGGCCCCTACACCGGGGAGCTGTTTTTT.

This chain links TRBV5-1 with TRBJ2-7; possibly TRBD1 for D (5 bases). Trimming pared 4 bases from V and 4 bases from J, leaving 9 bases between. The V gene's germline CDR1 is SGHRS and CDR2 YFSETQ. This CDR3 spans 12 amino acids. The CDR3 reads CASSPKGYEQYF. The CDR3 bases are TGCGCCAGCAGCCCGAAGGGGTACGAGCAGTACTTC.

V gene TRBV5-5 combines with J gene TRBJ1-1; 8 nucleotides match TRBD1. The germline V gene encodes CDR1 SGHKS and CDR2 YYEKEE (reference sequence). This CDR3 is built from 16 residues. Trimming at V came to 4 bases and at J to 6 bases, leaving 14 bases not matched to a gene. The CDR3 is CASSPLPGQDNSEAFF. In DNA form, the CDR3 reads TGTGCCAGCAGCCCTCTCCCGGGACAGGATAATTCTGAAGCTTTCTTT. The full variable domain, its missing parts supplied by reference TRBV5-5 and TRBJ1-1, is DAGVTQSPTHLIKTRGQQVTLRCSPISGHKSVSWYQQVLGQGPQFIFQYYEKEERGRGNFPDRFSARQFPNYSSELNVNALLLGDSALYLCASSPLPGQDNSEAFFGQGTRLTVV.

On this clone: Its ends do not fully match the called genes, so a read error is possible. CDR3 region: CASREGTLHKSSYEQYF. Here the CDR3 DNA reads TGTGCCAGCAGGGAAGGGACATTACATAAAAGCTCCTACGAGCAGTACTTC. The V call is TRBV6-1, the J call TRBJ2-7; a weak D match, TRBD1 (6 bases). The germline V gene encodes CDR1 MNHNS and CDR2 SASEGT. The CDR3 extends over 17 amino acids.

The rearrangement joins TRBV10-3 to TRBJ1-5, with D perhaps matching TRBD1 (5 bases). With 4 bases removed from V and 5 bases from J, the gap between germline ends came to 9 bases. Germline CDR1 and CDR2: ENHRY and SYGVKD. CDR3 length equals 13 residues. The CDR3 loop reads CAISAREDQPQHF. CDR3 DNA sequence: TGTGCCATCAGTGCCAGGGAGGATCAGCCCCAGCATTTT.

The chain combines TRBV5-1 with TRBJ2-7, with TRBD2 matching over 9 bases. V lost 3 bases to trimming and J lost 6 bases; unmatched junction nucleotides: 7. CDR1 SGHRS and CDR2 YFSETQ come from the germline V gene. The CDR3 length is 14 residues. The chain's CDR3 is CASSSISGSREQYF. The CDR3 DNA reads TGCGCCAGCAGCTCGATTAGCGGGAGCCGCGAGCAGTACTTC.

The V call is TRBV7-9, the J call TRBJ1-5, with TRBD1 identical over 9 bases. V trimming: 5 bases; J trimming: 5 bases; junction bases outside the gene matches: 1. The CDR3 sequence is 13 residues long. Germline CDR1 and CDR2: SEHNR and FQNEAQ (reference sequence). CDR3 residues: CASSRDRDQPQHF. The CDR3 DNA reads as TGTGCCAGCAGCCGGGACAGGGATCAGCCCCAGCATTTT.

The chain couples TRBV6-2 or TRBV6-3 to TRBJ2-1; 8 bases are shared with TRBD2. Germline V lookup: CDR1 MNHEY, CDR2 SVGEGT. This CDR3 comprises 15 residues. The V gene end was trimmed by 3 bases and the J gene end by 4 bases; junction bases not matched to a gene: 5. The CDR3 spells CASSYGGGRYNEQFF. The CDR3 coding sequence is TGTGCCAGCAGTTATGGCGGGGGGCGGTACAATGAGCAGTTCTTC.

The gene calls are TRBV25-1 and TRBJ2-7; 10 bases are a match to TRBD1. Trimming at V came to 5 bases and at J to 6 bases, leaving 7 bases not matched to a gene. The CDR3 is 14 residues long. Germline V lookup: CDR1 MGHDK, CDR2 SYGVNS. CDR3: CASSQGQGTGEQYF. The CDR3 coding sequence is TGTGCCAGCAGTCAGGGACAGGGGACAGGCGAGCAGTACTTC.

V usage is TRBV2 and J usage is TRBJ1-2, with D tentatively TRBD1 (5 bases). The CDR3 runs to 15 residues. Trimming removed 0 bases from V and 2 bases from J, with 10 bases in between. The germline V gene has CDR1 SNHLY and CDR2 FYNNEI. In nucleotides, the CDR3 is TGTGCCAGCAGTGAAGCACCAGGGTCGAACTATGGCTACACCTTC. Translated, it gives CASSEAPGSNYGYTF.

The J gene is TRBJ2-6, the V gene TRBV7-9, with D possibly matching TRBD1 (6 bases). The V gene lost 5 bases and the J gene lost 2 bases, with 13 bases spanning the gap. Germline loops: CDR1 SEHNR, CDR2 FQNEAQ (reference sequence). This CDR3 comprises 16 residues. The chain's CDR3 is CASSPQGSAGANVLTF. CDR3 nucleotide sequence: TGTGCCAGCAGCCCACAGGGTTCTGCTGGGGCCAACGTCCTGACTTTC.

CDR3 DNA sequence: TGTGCCAGCAGCCCTGTCACGGGACAGGGTGCCGGGGAGCTGTTTTTT. Encoded protein: CASSPVTGQGAGELFF. This chain connects TRBV5-5 to TRBJ2-2, with TRBD1 matching 9 bases. After removal of 4 bases from V and 6 bases from J, the junction contained 10 bases not matched to a gene. CDR1 and CDR2 from the germline V gene are SGHKS and YYEKEE (reference sequence). CDR3 length equals 16 residues.

The CDR3 protein is CASSLQGFYNSPLHF. For the CDR3, the DNA is TGTGCCAGCAGTCTACAGGGGTTCTATAATTCACCCCTCCACTTT. The rearrangement uses TRBV6-5 and TRBJ1-6; 7 nucleotides agree with TRBD1. Per germline, CDR1 MNHEY and CDR2 SVGAGI. This CDR3 is built from 15 residues. The trim removed 5 bases at V and 3 bases at J, leaving 4 bases unmatched.